This is a list of T cell receptor beta chains from one sample in a study of blood T cell repertoires in COVID-19. Assay used: immunoSEQ multiplex PCR; TCRdb lists only in-frame clones, some missing. The sample consists of a few hundred thousand clones, around 87% of them appearing once. The sample was peripheral blood. The receptors originated from a woman in her 50s who had recovered from COVID-19. The CDR3 runs from the conserved cysteine through the conserved F or W. The D gene is left open where the match is weak. Some rows mark clone size as missing; the rest say once, few, many or name a class of expanded clone.

D: .
size: .
V: TRBV5-1
J: TRBJ2-5
CDR3: CASRISEGETQYF
DNA: TGCGCCAGCAGGATTTCCGAGGGTGAGACCCAGTACTTC

D: .
size: .
V: TRBV11-3
J: TRBJ1-6
CDR3: CASSPRLPEENSPLHF
DNA: TGTGCCAGCAGCCCAAGATTACCTGAGGAGAATTCACCCCTCCACTTT

D: TRBD2
size: .
V: TRBV3-1/TRBV3-2
J: TRBJ2-1
CDR3: CASSPRTSGVRNEQFF
DNA: TGTGCCAGCAGCCCGCGGACTAGCGGGGTCCGCAATGAGCAGTTCTTC

D: .
size: once
V: TRBV19
J: TRBJ1-2
CDR3: CASTLMGRRNYGYTF
DNA: TGTGCCAGTACCCTGATGGGGCGAAGGAACTATGGCTACACCTTC

D: .
size: .
V: TRBV20-1
J: TRBJ1-1
CDR3: CSADREEAFF
DNA: TGCAGTGCCGACCGGGAAGAAGCTTTCTTT

D: TRBD1
size: .
V: TRBV4-1
J: TRBJ2-2
CDR3: CASSLLTGGNTGELFF
DNA: TGCGCCAGCAGCCTCTTGACAGGGGGCAACACCGGGGAGCTGTTTTTT

D: .
size: .
V: TRBV5-4
J: TRBJ2-3
CDR3: CASSHMLGGTDTQYF
DNA: TGTGCCAGCAGCCACATGCTCGGGGGCACAGATACGCAGTATTTT

D: TRBD2
size: few
V: TRBV7-6
J: TRBJ2-3
CDR3: CASSLEASGATDTQYF
DNA: TGTGCCAGCAGCTTAGAGGCTAGCGGGGCCACAGATACGCAGTATTTT

D: .
size: .
V: TRBV5-1
J: TRBJ1-1
CDR3: CASSSRRGLGTEAFF
DNA: TGCGCCAGCAGCTCCCGCAGGGGCCTAGGGACTGAAGCTTTCTTT

D: .
size: .
V: TRBV5-1
J: TRBJ2-3
CDR3: CASSRTGTDTDTQYF
DNA: TGCGCCAGCAGCCGAACAGGTACGGACACAGATACGCAGTATTTT

D: .
size: .
V: TRBV5-1
J: TRBJ2-5
CDR3: CASSTDSQTQYF
DNA: TGCGCCAGCAGCACCGACAGCCAGACCCAGTACTTC

D: .
size: .
V: TRBV11-2
J: TRBJ1-2
CDR3: CASSFGASGYTF
DNA: TGTGCCAGCAGCTTTGGGGCAAGTGGCTACACCTTC

D: .
size: .
V: TRBV6-2/TRBV6-3
J: TRBJ1-3
CDR3: CASSYSPGLGNTIYF
DNA: TGTGCCAGCAGTTACTCCCCGGGACTCGGAAACACCATATATTTT

D: TRBD2
size: .
V: TRBV7-2
J: TRBJ2-3
CDR3: CASSPSGAGVDTQYF
DNA: TGTGCCAGCAGCCCAAGCGGCGCGGGAGTTGATACGCAGTATTTT

D: TRBD1
size: .
V: TRBV7-2
J: TRBJ1-1
CDR3: CASSLAGGTVSSAFF
DNA: TGTGCCAGCAGCTTAGCTGGTGGGACAGTCTCCTCCGCTTTCTTT

D: .
size: .
V: TRBV18
J: TRBJ2-1
CDR3: CASSRVGVVGNEQFF
DNA: TGTGCCAGCTCACGGGTGGGAGTCGTCGGGAATGAGCAGTTCTTC

D: .
size: .
V: TRBV14
J: TRBJ1-2
CDR3: CASSNRVGYTF
DNA: TGTGCCAGCAGCAACAGGGTTGGCTACACCTTC

D: .
size: .
V: TRBV5-6
J: TRBJ1-3
CDR3: CASRAGTRSGNTIYF
DNA: TGTGCCAGCAGAGCCGGGACACGCTCTGGAAACACCATATATTTT

D: .
size: .
V: TRBV5-5
J: TRBJ1-3
CDR3: CASSLDGGSGNTIYF
DNA: TGTGCCAGCAGCTTGGATGGAGGCTCTGGAAACACCATATATTTT

D: .
size: .
V: TRBV19
J: TRBJ2-7
CDR3: CASSPDYSYEQYF
DNA: TGTGCCAGTAGTCCAGACTACTCCTACGAGCAGTACTTC

D: .
size: few
V: TRBV7-2
J: TRBJ1-2
CDR3: CASSRGRAYGYTF
DNA: TGTGCCAGCAGCCGGGGGAGGGCCTATGGCTACACCTTC

D: TRBD1
size: .
V: TRBV29-1
J: TRBJ2-3
CDR3: CSLPGQDTDTQYF
DNA: TGCAGCCTTCCGGGACAGGACACAGATACGCAGTATTTT

D: .
size: .
V: TRBV7-8
J: TRBJ2-3
CDR3: CASSLVTYTDTQYF
DNA: TGTGCCAGCAGCTTGGTCACCTACACAGATACGCAGTATTTT

D: TRBD2
size: .
V: TRBV6-2/TRBV6-3
J: TRBJ2-7
CDR3: CASSKPSGLAYEQYF
DNA: TGTGCCAGCAGTAAACCTAGCGGGTTGGCGTACGAGCAGTACTTC

D: .
size: .
V: TRBV11-2
J: TRBJ1-2
CDR3: CASSLDRNYGYTF
DNA: TGTGCCAGCAGCTTAGATCGGAACTATGGCTACACCTTC

D: .
size: once
V: TRBV11-3
J: TRBJ2-7
CDR3: CASSLYGLEEQYF
DNA: TGTGCCAGCAGCTTGTACGGCCTGGAGGAGCAGTACTTC

D: .
size: .
V: TRBV25-1
J: TRBJ1-1
CDR3: CASRGGVDTEAFF
DNA: TGTGCCAGCAGGGGGGGTGTCGACACTGAAGCTTTCTTT

D: TRBD1
size: .
V: TRBV10-3
J: TRBJ2-7
CDR3: CAISERQGPSYEQYF
DNA: TGTGCCATCAGCGAACGACAGGGGCCCTCCTACGAGCAGTACTTC

D: .
size: once
V: TRBV29-1
J: TRBJ2-2
CDR3: CSVVAVDTGELFF
DNA: TGCAGCGTTGTGGCAGTCGATACCGGGGAGCTGTTTTTT

D: .
size: .
V: TRBV27
J: TRBJ2-3
CDR3: CASSEVWGGPFADTQYF
DNA: TGTGCCAGCAGTGAAGTTTGGGGGGGGCCCTTCGCAGATACGCAGTATTTT

D: .
size: .
V: TRBV7-2
J: TRBJ2-7
CDR3: CASSSRVPYEQYF
DNA: TGTGCCAGCAGCTCCAGGGTTCCGTACGAGCAGTACTTC

D: .
size: once
V: TRBV11-2
J: TRBJ2-2
CDR3: CASSSRVYTGELFF
DNA: TGTGCCAGCAGCTCCAGGGTTTACACCGGGGAGCTGTTTTTT

D: TRBD1
size: .
V: TRBV11-1
J: TRBJ2-5
CDR3: CASSPMVQGAETQYF
DNA: TGTGCCAGCAGTCCCATGGTACAGGGGGCCGAGACCCAGTACTTC

D: .
size: .
V: TRBV5-1
J: TRBJ2-6
CDR3: CASSKGAGDLSGANVLTF
DNA: TGCGCCAGCAGCAAAGGGGCAGGGGATCTTTCTGGGGCCAACGTCCTGACTTTC

D: TRBD2
size: .
V: TRBV5-6
J: TRBJ2-7
CDR3: CASSHAGGSYEQYF
DNA: TGTGCCAGCAGCCATGCCGGGGGGTCCTACGAGCAGTACTTC

D: TRBD1
size: .
V: TRBV27
J: TRBJ2-1
CDR3: CASSDRGPLYEQFF
DNA: TGTGCCAGCAGTGACAGGGGGCCACTTTATGAGCAGTTCTTC

D: TRBD1
size: .
V: TRBV4-3
J: TRBJ2-3
CDR3: CASSQERTGGTDTQYF
DNA: TGCGCCAGCAGCCAAGAACGGACAGGGGGCACAGATACGCAGTATTTT

D: .
size: few
V: TRBV9
J: TRBJ1-1
CDR3: CASSRQLNTEAFF
DNA: TGTGCCAGCAGCAGACAGCTTAACACTGAAGCTTTCTTT

D: TRBD1
size: .
V: TRBV11-2
J: TRBJ2-5
CDR3: CASRKQGAGETQYF
DNA: TGTGCCAGCAGGAAACAGGGGGCAGGGGAGACCCAGTACTTC

D: .
size: .
V: TRBV30
J: TRBJ2-7
CDR3: CAWSVVAVGHEQYF
DNA: TGTGCCTGGAGTGTAGTTGCGGTCGGCCACGAGCAGTACTTC

D: .
size: few
V: TRBV3-1/TRBV3-2
J: TRBJ2-7
CDR3: CASSQAAGYEQYF
DNA: TGTGCCAGCAGCCAAGCCGCAGGGTACGAGCAGTACTTC

D: TRBD1
size: once
V: TRBV28
J: TRBJ1-5
CDR3: CASSLLAGGGQPQHF
DNA: TGTGCCAGCAGTTTACTTGCAGGGGGCGGTCAGCCCCAGCATTTT

D: TRBD2
size: .
V: TRBV4-3
J: TRBJ2-7
CDR3: CASSQTSGTYEQYF
DNA: TGCGCCAGCAGCCAAACTAGCGGGACCTACGAGCAGTACTTC

D: TRBD2
size: .
V: TRBV6-2/TRBV6-3
J: TRBJ2-1
CDR3: CASSLSGSEQFF
DNA: TGTGCCAGCAGCCTTAGCGGGAGTGAGCAGTTCTTC

D: TRBD2
size: .
V: TRBV7-9
J: TRBJ2-5
CDR3: CASSLLAGDRETQYF
DNA: TGTGCCAGCAGCTTACTAGCGGGAGATAGGGAGACCCAGTACTTC

D: TRBD2
size: .
V: TRBV19
J: TRBJ2-7
CDR3: CASSMGLAGAYEQYF
DNA: TGTGCCAGTAGTATGGGACTAGCGGGGGCCTACGAGCAGTACTTC

D: TRBD2
size: .
V: TRBV9
J: TRBJ2-2
CDR3: CASSVGLADTGELFF
DNA: TGTGCCAGCAGCGTAGGACTAGCCGACACCGGGGAGCTGTTTTTT

D: .
size: .
V: TRBV6-6
J: TRBJ1-3
CDR3: CASRDSSGNTIYF
DNA: TGTGCCAGCAGGGACAGCTCTGGAAACACCATATATTTT

D: TRBD2
size: .
V: TRBV9
J: TRBJ2-7
CDR3: CASSVSPSGVYEQYF
DNA: TGTGCCAGCAGCGTGAGTCCTAGCGGGGTCTACGAGCAGTACTTC

D: TRBD2
size: .
V: TRBV11-3
J: TRBJ2-7
CDR3: CASSLGGLAGEEQYF
DNA: TGTGCCAGCAGCTTAGGAGGACTAGCGGGAGAGGAGCAGTACTTC

D: TRBD2
size: .
V: TRBV19
J: TRBJ2-1
CDR3: CASSYSGSSYNEQFF
DNA: TGTGCCAGTAGCTATAGCGGGAGCTCCTACAATGAGCAGTTCTTC

D: TRBD1
size: .
V: TRBV5-6
J: TRBJ1-1
CDR3: CASSLFRGLNTEAFF
DNA: TGTGCCAGCAGCTTATTCAGGGGGTTGAACACTGAAGCTTTCTTT

D: TRBD1
size: .
V: TRBV10-3
J: TRBJ1-6
CDR3: CAIRGQGNSPLHF
DNA: TGTGCCATCAGGGGACAGGGAAATTCACCCCTCCACTTT

D: .
size: .
V: TRBV15
J: TRBJ1-1
CDR3: CATNSIAQRANTEAFF
DNA: TGTGCCACCAACAGCATTGCCCAGCGGGCGAACACTGAAGCTTTCTTT